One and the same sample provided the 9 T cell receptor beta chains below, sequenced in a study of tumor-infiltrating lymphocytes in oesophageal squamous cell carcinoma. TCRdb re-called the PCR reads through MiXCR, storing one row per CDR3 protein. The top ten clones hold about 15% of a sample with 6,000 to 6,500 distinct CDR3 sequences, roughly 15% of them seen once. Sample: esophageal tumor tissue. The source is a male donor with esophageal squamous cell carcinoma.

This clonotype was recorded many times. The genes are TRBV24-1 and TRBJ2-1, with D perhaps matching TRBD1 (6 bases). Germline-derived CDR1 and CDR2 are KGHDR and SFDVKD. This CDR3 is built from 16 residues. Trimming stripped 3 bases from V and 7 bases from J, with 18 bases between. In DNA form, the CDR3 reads TGTGCCACCAGTGATAGTGCAGGGGCGTATCGTAATGAGCAGTTCTTC. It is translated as CATSDSAGAYRNEQFF.

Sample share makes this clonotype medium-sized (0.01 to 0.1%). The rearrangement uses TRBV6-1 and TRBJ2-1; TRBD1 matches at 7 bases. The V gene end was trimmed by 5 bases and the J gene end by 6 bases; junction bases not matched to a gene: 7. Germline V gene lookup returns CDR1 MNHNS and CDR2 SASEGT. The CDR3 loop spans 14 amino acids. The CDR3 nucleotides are TGTGCCAGCAGTTCGTCCGACAGGGCCAATGAGCAGTTCTTC. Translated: CASSSSDRANEQFF.

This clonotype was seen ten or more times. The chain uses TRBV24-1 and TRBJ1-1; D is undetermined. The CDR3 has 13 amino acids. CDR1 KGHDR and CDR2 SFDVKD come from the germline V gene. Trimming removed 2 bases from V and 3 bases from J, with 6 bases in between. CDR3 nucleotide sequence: TGTGCCACCAGTGATTGGAGGGACACTGAAGCTTTCTTT. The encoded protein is CATSDWRDTEAFF.

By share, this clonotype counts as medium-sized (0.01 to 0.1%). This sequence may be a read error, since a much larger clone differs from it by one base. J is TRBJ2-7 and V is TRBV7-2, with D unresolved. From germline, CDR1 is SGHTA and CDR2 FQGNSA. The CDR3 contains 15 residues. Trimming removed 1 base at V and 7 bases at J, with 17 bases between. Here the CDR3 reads CASSLGPPSYNEQYF. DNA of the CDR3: TGTGCCAGCAGCTTAGGACCGCCGAGTTACAATGAGCAGTACTTC.

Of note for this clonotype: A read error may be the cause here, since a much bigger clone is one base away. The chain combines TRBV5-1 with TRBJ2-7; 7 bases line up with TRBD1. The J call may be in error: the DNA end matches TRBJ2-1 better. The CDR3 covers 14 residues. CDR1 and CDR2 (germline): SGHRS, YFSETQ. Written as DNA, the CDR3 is TGCGCCAGCAGCTTCACAGGGGATGTCTACGAGCAGTTCTTC. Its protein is CASSFTGDVYEQFF.

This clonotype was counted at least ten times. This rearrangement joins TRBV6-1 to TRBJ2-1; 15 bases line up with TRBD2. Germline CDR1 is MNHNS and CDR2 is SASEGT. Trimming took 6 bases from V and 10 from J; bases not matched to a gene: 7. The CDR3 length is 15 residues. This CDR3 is CASRRTSGGAGEQFF. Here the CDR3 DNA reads TGTGCCAGCAGGCGGACTAGCGGGGGGGCAGGGGAGCAGTTCTTC.

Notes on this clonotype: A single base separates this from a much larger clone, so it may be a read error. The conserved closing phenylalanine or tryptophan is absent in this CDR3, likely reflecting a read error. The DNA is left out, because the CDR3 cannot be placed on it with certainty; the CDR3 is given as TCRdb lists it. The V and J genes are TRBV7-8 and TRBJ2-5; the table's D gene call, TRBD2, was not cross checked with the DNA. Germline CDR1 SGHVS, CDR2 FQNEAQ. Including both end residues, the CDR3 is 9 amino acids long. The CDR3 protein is CASRSLPGR.

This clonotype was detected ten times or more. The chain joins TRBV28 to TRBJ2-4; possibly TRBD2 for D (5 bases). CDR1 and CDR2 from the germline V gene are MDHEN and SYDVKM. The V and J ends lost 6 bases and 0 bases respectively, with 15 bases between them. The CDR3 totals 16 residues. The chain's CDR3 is CASRGELGGAKNIQYF. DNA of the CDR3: TGTGCCAGCAGAGGAGAACTAGGAGGAGCCAAAAACATTCAGTACTTC. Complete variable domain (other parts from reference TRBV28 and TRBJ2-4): DVKVTQSSRYLVKRTGEKVFLECVQDMDHENMFWYRQDPGLGLRLIYFSYDVKMKEKGDIPEGYSVSREKKERFSLILESASTNQTSMYLCASRGELGGAKNIQYFGAGTRLSVL.

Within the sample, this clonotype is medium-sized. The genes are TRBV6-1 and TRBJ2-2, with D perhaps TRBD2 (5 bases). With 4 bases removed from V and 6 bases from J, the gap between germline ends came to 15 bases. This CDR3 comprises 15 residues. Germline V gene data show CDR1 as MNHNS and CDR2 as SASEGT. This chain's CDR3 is CASSVTGTAPGELFF. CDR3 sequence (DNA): TGTGCCAGCAGTGTTACGGGAACGGCCCCCGGGGAGCTGTTTTTT.